This TCR beta chain was observed in a study of naive and memory T cell subsets. Study results and limitations: In naive cells, over 85% of TCR sequences were seen only once. Findings for naive and memory subsets could not be checked against ground truth.

The beta constant-region primer was an equimolar mix of two oligonucleotides covering TRBC1 and TRBC2. TCRdb used MiXCR to reprocess the UMI-ligation and nested PCR reads, holding one entry per CDR3 protein. The data show around 40,000 distinct CDR3 sequences, with 10% to 15% seen just once and 22% held by the top ten. For this clonotype: Its antigen is currently unknown.

With 0 bases removed from V and 0 bases from J, the gap between germline ends came to 15 bases. The CDR3 covers 17 residues. Germline lookup yields CDR1 SGHRS and CDR2 YFSETQ. The chain joins TRBV5-1 to TRBJ1-1; TRBD1 might be the D (5 bases). Sequencing used effector memory CD4+ T cells from blood. Subset in this sample: effector memory, CD45RA- CD27-. The source of this sequence is a human donor in good health. The chain's CDR3 is CASSLDPGRLMNTEAFF. CDR3 nucleotide sequence: TGCGCCAGCAGCTTGGACCCGGGACGGCTGATGAACACTGAAGCTTTCTTT. Drawing the rest from reference TRBV5-1 and TRBJ1-1, the complete variable domain is KAGVTQTPRYLIKTRGQQVTLSCSPISGHRSVSWYQQTPGQGLQFLFEYFSETQRNKGNFPGRFSGRQFSNSRSEMNVSTLELGDSALYLCASSLDPGRLMNTEAFFGQGTRLTVV.